In this sample, the clone carrying this T cell receptor beta chain turned up a few times. Antigen specificity is unknown. Germline V CDR1 and CDR2: ENHRY, SYGVKD. The CDR3 sequence is 16 residues long. Trimming cost V 3 bases and J 5 bases; bases outside gene matches: 6. TCRdb re-derived calls from the 5' RACE reads in MiXCR, one entry per CDR3 protein. The sample has about 320,000 distinct CDR3 sequences; roughly an eighth are singletons. These data belong to a study of T-cell memory formation after mild COVID-19. Study-wide points: The main location of contracting CD4+ clones was CM and EM, and that of contracting CD8+ clones was EMRA.

The sequenced sample consisted of PBMCs or a T cell subset sorted from them (not recorded which). The origin of this receptor is a man younger than 35 who had mild COVID-19 (a few samples of this study predate the infection). Cell type and time point are not known. V is TRBV10-3 and J is TRBJ2-2; TRBD1 aligns across 10 bases. The CDR3 DNA sequence: TGTGCCATCAGTGACCTCCGGGACAGGGGAACCGGGGAGCTGTTTTTT. This gives the protein CAISDLRDRGTGELFF.